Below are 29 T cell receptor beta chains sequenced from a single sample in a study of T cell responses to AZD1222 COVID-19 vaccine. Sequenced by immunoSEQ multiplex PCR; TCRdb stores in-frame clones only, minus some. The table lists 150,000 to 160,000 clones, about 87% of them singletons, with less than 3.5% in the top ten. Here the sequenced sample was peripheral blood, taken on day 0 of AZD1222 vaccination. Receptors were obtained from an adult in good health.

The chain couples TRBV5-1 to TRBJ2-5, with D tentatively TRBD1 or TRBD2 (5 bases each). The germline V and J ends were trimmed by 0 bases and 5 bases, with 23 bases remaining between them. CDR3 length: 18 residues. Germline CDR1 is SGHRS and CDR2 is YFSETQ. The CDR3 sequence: CASSLVPLVGAQEETQYF. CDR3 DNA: TGCGCCAGCAGCTTGGTTCCCTTGGTCGGGGCCCAGGAGGAGACCCAGTACTTC.

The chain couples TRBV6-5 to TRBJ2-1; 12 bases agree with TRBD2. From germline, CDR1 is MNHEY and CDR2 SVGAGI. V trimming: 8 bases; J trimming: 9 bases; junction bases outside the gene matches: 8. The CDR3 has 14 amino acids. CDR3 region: CASLLAGGRFEQFF. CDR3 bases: TGTGCCAGCTTACTAGCGGGGGGTCGTTTTGAGCAGTTCTTC.

CDR3 in amino acids: CASSQDPGGKGETQYF. CDR3 DNA sequence: TGTGCCAGCAGCCAAGATCCGGGGGGCAAGGGAGAGACCCAGTACTTC. J is TRBJ2-5 and V is TRBV4-2, with a tentative D call TRBD2 (7 bases). V lost 0 bases, J lost 4 bases, and 15 bases lay in between. This CDR3 is 16 amino acids long. The germline CDR1 and CDR2 sequences are LGHNA and YNFKEQ.

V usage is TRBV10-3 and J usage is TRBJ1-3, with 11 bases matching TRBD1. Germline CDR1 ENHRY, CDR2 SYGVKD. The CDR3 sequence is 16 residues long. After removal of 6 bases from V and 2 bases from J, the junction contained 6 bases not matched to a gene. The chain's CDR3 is CAISAGQGDAGNTIYF. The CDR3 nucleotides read TGTGCCATCAGCGCGGGACAGGGGGACGCTGGAAACACCATATATTTT.

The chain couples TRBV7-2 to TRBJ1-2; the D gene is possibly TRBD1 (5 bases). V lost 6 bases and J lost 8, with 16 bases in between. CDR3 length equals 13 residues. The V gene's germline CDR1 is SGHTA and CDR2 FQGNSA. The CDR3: CASRTTIRQGYTF. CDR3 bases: TGTGCCAGCAGAACAACAATTCGACAGGGCTACACCTTC.

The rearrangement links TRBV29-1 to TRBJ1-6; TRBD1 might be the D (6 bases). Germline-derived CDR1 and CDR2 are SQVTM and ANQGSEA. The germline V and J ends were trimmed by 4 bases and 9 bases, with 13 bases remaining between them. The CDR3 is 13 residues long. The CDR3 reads CSVGQGLGSPLHF. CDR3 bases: TGCAGCGTTGGCCAGGGGTTGGGTTCACCCCTCCACTTT.

The CDR3 protein is CASSLSPGQGGYTF. DNA for the CDR3: TGTGCCAGCAGTTTATCACCCGGACAGGGCGGCTACACCTTC. The V call is TRBV28, the J call TRBJ1-2; 8 bases line up with TRBD1. The length of the CDR3 is 14 residues. J was trimmed by 8 bases and V by 1 base; bases with no gene match: 6. Germline V gene sequence: CDR1 MDHEN, CDR2 SYDVKM.

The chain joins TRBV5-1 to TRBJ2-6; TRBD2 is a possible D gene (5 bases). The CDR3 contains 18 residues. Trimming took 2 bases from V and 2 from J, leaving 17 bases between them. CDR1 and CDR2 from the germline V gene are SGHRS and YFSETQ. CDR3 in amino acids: CASSFDLATLTGANVLTF. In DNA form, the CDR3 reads TGCGCCAGCAGCTTCGATCTAGCAACCCTCACTGGGGCCAACGTCCTGACTTTC.

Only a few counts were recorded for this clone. Here the CDR3 reads CASSFRPTGSAGNTIYF. The CDR3 DNA reads as TGTGCCAGCAGCTTCCGACCAACAGGGTCAGCTGGAAACACCATATATTTT. This chain uses TRBV7-2 with TRBJ1-3; D is perhaps TRBD1 (6 bases). Germline CDR1 and CDR2: SGHTA and FQGNSA. Trimming took off 3 bases at V and 2 bases at J, with 17 bases between the two ends. The CDR3 is made up of 17 amino acids.

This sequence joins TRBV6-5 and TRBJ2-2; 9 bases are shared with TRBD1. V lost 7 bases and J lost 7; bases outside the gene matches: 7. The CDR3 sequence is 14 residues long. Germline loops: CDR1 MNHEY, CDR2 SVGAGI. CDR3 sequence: CASTRDRVDGELFF. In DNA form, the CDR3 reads TGTGCCAGCACCAGGGACAGGGTTGACGGGGAGCTGTTTTTT.

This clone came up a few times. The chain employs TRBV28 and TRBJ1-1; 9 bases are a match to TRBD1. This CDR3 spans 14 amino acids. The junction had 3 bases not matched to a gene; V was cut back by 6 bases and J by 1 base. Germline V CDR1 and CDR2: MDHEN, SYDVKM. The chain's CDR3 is CASRGQGRNTEAFF. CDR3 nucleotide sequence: TGTGCCAGCAGGGGACAGGGTAGGAACACTGAAGCTTTCTTT.

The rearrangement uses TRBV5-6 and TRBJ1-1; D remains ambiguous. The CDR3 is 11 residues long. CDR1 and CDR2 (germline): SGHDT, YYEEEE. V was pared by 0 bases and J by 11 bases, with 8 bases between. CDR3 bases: TGTGCCAGCAGCTTGGCCTTTGAGGCTTTCTTT. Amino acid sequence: CASSLAFEAFF.

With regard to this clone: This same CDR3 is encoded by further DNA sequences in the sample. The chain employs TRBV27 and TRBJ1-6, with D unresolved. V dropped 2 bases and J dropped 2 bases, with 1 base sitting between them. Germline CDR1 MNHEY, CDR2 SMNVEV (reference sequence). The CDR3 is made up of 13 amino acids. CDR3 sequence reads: CASSLAYNSPLHF. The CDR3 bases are TGTGCCAGCAGTTTAGCCTATAATTCACCCCTCCACTTT.

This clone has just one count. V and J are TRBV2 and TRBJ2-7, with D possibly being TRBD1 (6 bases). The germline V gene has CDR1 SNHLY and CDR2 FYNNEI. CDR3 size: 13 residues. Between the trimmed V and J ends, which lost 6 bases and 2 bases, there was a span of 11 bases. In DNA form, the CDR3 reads TGTGCCAGCAGCCCGGGACACCCCTACGAGCAGTACTTC. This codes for CASSPGHPYEQYF.

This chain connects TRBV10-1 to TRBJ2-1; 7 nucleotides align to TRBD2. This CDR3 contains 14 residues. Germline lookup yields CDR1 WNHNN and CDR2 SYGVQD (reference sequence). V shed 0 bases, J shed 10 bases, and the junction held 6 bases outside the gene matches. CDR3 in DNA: TGCGCCAGCAGTGAGTCTAGCGGGCGAACCGAGCAGTTCTTC. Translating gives CASSESSGRTEQFF.

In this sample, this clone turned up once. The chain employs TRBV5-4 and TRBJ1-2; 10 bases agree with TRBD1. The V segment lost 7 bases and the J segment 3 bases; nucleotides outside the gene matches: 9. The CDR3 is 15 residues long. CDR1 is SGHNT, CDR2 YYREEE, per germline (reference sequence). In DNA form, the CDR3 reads TGTGCCAGCTCCCAGGGACAGGGGAACGACTATGGCTACACCTTC. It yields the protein CASSQGQGNDYGYTF.

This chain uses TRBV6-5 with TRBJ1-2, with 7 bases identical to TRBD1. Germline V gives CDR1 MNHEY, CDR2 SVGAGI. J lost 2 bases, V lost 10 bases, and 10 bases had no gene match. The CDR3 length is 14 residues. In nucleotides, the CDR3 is TGTGCCACGGATAGGGACAGACCCAACTATGGCTACACCTTC. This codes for CATDRDRPNYGYTF.

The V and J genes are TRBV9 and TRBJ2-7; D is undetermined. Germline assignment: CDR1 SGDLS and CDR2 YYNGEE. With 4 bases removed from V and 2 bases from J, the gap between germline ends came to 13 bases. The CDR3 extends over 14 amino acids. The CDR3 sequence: CASSPWLFPYEQYF. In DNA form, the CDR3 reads TGTGCCAGCAGCCCCTGGCTGTTTCCCTACGAGCAGTACTTC.

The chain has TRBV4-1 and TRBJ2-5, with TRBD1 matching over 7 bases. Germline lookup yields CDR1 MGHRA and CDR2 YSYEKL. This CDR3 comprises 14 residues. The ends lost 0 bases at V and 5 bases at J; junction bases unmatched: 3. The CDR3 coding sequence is TGCGCCAGCAGCCAAGAGGGCAGGGGGGAGACCCAGTACTTC. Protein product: CASSQEGRGETQYF.

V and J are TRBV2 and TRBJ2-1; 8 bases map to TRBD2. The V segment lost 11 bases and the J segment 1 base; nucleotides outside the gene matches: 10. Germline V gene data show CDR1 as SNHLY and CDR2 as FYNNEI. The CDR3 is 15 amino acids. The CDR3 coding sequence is TGTGCCCACGGGGAGGAGCGGGGGTCCTACAATGAGCAGTTCTTC. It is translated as CAHGEERGSYNEQFF.

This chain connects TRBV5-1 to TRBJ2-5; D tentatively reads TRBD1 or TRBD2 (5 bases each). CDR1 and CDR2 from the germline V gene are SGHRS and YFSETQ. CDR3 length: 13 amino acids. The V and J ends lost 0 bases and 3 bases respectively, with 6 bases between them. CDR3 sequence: CASSLGGEETQYF. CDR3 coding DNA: TGCGCCAGCAGCTTGGGAGGGGAAGAGACCCAGTACTTC.

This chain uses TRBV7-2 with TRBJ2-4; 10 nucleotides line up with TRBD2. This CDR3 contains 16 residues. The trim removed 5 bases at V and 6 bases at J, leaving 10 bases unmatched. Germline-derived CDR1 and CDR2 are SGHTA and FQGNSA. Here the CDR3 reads CASSQGLSGGANIQYF. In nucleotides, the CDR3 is TGTGCCAGCAGCCAAGGACTAAGCGGGGGGGCAAACATTCAGTACTTC. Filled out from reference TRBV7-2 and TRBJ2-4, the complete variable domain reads GAGVSQSPSNKVTEKGKDVELRCDPISGHTALYWYRQSLGQGLEFLIYFQGNSAPDKSGLPSDRFSAERTGGSVSTLTIQRTQQEDSAVYLCASSQGLSGGANIQYFGAGTRLSVL.

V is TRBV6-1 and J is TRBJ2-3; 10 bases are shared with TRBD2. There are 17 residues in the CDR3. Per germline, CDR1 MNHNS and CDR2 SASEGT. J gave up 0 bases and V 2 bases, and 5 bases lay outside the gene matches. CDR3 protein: CASSERPSGGSTDTQYF. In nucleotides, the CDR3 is TGTGCCAGCAGTGAACGTCCTAGCGGGGGTAGCACAGATACGCAGTATTTT.

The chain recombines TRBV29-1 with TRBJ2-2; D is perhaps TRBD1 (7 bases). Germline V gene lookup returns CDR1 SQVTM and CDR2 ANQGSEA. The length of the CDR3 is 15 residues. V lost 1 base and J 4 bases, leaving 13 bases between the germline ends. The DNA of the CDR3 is TGCAGCGTTGAAGCAGGGGGGTTTCGCACCGGGGAGCTGTTTTTT. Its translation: CSVEAGGFRTGELFF.

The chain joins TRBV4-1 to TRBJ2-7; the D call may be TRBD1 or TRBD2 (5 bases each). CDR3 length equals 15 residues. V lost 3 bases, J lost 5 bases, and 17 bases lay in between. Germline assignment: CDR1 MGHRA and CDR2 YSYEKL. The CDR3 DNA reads TGCGCCAGCAGCCAGTCCGGGGCGAGAACAAACGAGCAGTACTTC. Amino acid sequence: CASSQSGARTNEQYF.

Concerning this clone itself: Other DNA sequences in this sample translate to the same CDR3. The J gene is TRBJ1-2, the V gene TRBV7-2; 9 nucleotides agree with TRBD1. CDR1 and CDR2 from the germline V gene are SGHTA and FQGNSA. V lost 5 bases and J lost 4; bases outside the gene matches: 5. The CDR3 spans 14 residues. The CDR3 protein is CASSPDRGPYGYTF. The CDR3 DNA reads TGTGCCAGCAGCCCGGACAGGGGTCCCTATGGCTACACCTTC. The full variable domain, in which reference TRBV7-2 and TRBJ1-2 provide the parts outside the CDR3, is GAGVSQSPSNKVTEKGKDVELRCDPISGHTALYWYRQSLGQGLEFLIYFQGNSAPDKSGLPSDRFSAERTGGSVSTLTIQRTQQEDSAVYLCASSPDRGPYGYTFGSGTRLTVV.

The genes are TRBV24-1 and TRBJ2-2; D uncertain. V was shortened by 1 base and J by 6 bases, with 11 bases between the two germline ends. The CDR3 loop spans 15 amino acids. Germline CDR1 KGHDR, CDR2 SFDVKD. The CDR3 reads CATSDFFSFSGELFF. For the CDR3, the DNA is TGTGCCACCAGTGATTTCTTTAGCTTCTCCGGGGAGCTGTTTTTT.

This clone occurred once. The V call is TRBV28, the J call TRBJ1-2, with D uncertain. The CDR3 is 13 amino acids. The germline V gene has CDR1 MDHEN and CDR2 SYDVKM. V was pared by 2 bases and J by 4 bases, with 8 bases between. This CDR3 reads CASSLEAGYGYTF. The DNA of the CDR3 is TGTGCCAGCAGTTTAGAGGCTGGCTATGGCTACACCTTC.

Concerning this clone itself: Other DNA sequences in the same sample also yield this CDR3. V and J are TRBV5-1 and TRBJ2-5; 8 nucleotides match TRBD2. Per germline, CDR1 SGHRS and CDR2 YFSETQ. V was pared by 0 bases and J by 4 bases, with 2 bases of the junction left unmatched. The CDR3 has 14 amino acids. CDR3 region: CASSLAGGLETQYF. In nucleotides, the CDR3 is TGCGCCAGCAGCTTGGCGGGGGGGCTAGAGACCCAGTACTTC.